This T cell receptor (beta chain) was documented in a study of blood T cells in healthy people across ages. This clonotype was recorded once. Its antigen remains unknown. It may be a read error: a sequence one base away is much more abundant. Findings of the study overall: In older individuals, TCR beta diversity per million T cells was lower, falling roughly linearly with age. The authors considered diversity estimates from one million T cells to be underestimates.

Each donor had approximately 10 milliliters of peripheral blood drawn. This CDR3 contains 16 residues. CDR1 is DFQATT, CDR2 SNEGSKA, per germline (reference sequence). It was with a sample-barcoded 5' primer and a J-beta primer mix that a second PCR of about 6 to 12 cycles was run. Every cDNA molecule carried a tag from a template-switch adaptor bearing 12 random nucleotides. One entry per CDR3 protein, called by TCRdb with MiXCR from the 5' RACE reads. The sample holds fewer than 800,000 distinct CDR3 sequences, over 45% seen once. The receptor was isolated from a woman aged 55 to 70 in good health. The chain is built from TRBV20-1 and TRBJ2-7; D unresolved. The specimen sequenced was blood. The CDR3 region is CSARDRRTLSSYGQYF. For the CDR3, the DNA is TGCAGTGCTAGAGATCGCAGGACCCTAAGCTCCTACGGGCAGTACTTC.